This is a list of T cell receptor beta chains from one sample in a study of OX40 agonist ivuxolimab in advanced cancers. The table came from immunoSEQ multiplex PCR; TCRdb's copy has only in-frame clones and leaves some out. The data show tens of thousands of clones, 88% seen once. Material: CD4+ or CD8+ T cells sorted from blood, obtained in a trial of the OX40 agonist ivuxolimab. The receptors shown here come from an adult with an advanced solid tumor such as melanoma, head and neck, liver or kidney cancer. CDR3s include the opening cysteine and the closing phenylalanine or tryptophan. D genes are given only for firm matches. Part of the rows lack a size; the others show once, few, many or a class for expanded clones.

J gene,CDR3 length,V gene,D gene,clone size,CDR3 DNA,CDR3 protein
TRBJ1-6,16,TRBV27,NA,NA,TGTGCCAGCAGGCAGGGCACGGGCTCCTATAATTCACCCCTCCACTTT,CASRQGTGSYNSPLHF
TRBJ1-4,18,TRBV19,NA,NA,TGTGCCAGTAGTTTTCCCCCCGGGGGGCAGACTGGTAATGAAAAACTGTTTTTT,CASSFPPGGQTGNEKLFF
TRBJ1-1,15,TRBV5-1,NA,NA,TGCGCCAGCAGCTTGGCTGGCAGGGTAGACACTGAAGCTTTCTTT,CASSLAGRVDTEAFF
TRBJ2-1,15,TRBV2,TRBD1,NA,TGTGCCAGCAGTGAGACCGGGACAGGGTCGCATGAGCAGTTCTTC,CASSETGTGSHEQFF
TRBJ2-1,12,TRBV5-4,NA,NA,TGTGCCAGCAGCGGAATTGATGGTGAGCAGTTCTTC,CASSGIDGEQFF
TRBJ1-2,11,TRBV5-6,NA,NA,TGTGCCAGCAGCTTGGCCGGGACATACACCTTC,CASSLAGTYTF
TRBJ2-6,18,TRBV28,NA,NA,TGTGCCAGCAGTTCGACTGGGGTTACAAGCTCTGGGGCCAACGTCCTGACTTTC,CASSSTGVTSSGANVLTF
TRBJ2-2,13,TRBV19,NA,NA,TGTGCCAGTACCTCCGGCGAGATTAGGGAGCTGTTTTTT,CASTSGEIRELFF
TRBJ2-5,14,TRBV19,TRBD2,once,TGTGCCAGTAAGCTCCGGCGGGAGTCAGAGACCCAGTACTTC,CASKLRRESETQYF
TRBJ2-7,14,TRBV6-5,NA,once,TGTGCCAGCAGTTACCAAGGGGGGTTCTACGAGCAGTACTTC,CASSYQGGFYEQYF
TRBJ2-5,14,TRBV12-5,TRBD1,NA,TGTGCTAGTGGTTTGGGGGACAGAACGAAGACCCAGTACTTC,CASGLGDRTKTQYF
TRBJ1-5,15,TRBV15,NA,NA,TGTGCCACCAGCAGAGAGAGTTCCTCGGTTCAGCCCCAGCATTTT,CATSRESSSVQPQHF
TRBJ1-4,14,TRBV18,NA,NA,TGTGCCAGCTCACCAAGGGGGGCGCGGGAAAAACTGTTTTTT,CASSPRGAREKLFF
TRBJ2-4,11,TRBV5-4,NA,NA,TGTGCCAGCAGCTTGGGGACAGCTGAATACTTC,CASSLGTAEYF
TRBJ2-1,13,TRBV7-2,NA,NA,TGTGCCAGCAGCGTCGACAGGAACAATGAGCAGTTCTTC,CASSVDRNNEQFF
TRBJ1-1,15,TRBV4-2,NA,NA,TGTGCCAGCAGCCAAGTTCCGGGGGGGAGTACTGAAGCTTTCTTT,CASSQVPGGSTEAFF
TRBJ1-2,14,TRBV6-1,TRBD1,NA,TGTGCCAGCAGTGAAGGGGACAGGCGCGGTGGCTACACCTTC,CASSEGDRRGGYTF
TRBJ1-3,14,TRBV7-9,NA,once,TGTGCCAGCAGCGGCGGGGTGTCTGGAAACACCATATATTTT,CASSGGVSGNTIYF
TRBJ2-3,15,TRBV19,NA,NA,TGTGCCAGTAGTCCCCGTTTCGGGGCCACAGATACGCAGTATTTT,CASSPRFGATDTQYF
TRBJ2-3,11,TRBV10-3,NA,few,TGTGCCATCAGTGATTTGGATACGCAGTATTTT,CAISDLDTQYF
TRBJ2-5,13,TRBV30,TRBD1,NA,TGTGCCTGGGGGGGACAGCTTCAAGAGACCCAGTACTTC,CAWGGQLQETQYF
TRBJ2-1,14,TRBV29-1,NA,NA,TGCAGCGTTGATCGGCAGAAACCAAACAATGAGCAGTTCTTC,CSVDRQKPNNEQFF
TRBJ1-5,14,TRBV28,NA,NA,TGTGCCAGCAGACCAGGATGGGCCTCGGCCCCCCAGCATTTT,CASRPGWASAPQHF
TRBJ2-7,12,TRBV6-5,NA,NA,TGTGCCAGCAAAACAGGACAGCGGGAGCAGTACTTC,CASKTGQREQYF